The 17 T cell receptor beta chains listed next were all sequenced from one sample in a study of CD8+ T cells in alopecia areata. cDNA reverse transcribed from extracted RNA served as the sequencing template. TCRdb's copy holds only in-frame clones and misses some; the assay was immunoSEQ multiplex PCR. Of around 140,000 clones listed, about 88% were seen once; the top ten hold approximately 13%. The treatment was: oral pan-JAK inhibitor, 5-10 mg twice daily. Sequencing was performed on CD8+ T cells sorted from blood, taken at week 4, from a patient treated with tofacitinib. The receptor source for this set is a human donor with alopecia areata.

This chain links TRBV25-1 with TRBJ1-2; no clear D. Per germline, CDR1 MGHDK and CDR2 SYGVNS. Deletions cut 0 bases from V and 5 bases from J, with 7 bases between. CDR3 length: 13 residues. The CDR3 sequence: CASSEYAEYGYTF. The CDR3 coding sequence is TGTGCCAGCAGTGAATATGCGGAGTATGGCTACACCTTC.

The gene calls are TRBV9 and TRBJ2-1, with D hard to call. This CDR3 has 15 residues. Germline assignment: CDR1 SGDLS and CDR2 YYNGEE. The V gene lost 0 bases and the J gene lost 0 bases, with 7 bases spanning the gap. The CDR3 is CASSVEGGSYNEQFF. The DNA for the CDR3 is TGTGCCAGCAGCGTAGAGGGCGGCTCCTACAATGAGCAGTTCTTC.

The chain couples TRBV25-1 to TRBJ2-7; no reliable D call. The CDR3 covers 13 residues. Germline V gene sequence: CDR1 MGHDK, CDR2 SYGVNS. The V gene lost 3 bases and the J gene lost 4 bases, with 10 bases spanning the gap. The CDR3 region is CASSDIGLYEQYF. The CDR3 bases are TGTGCCAGCAGTGATATAGGCCTGTACGAGCAGTACTTC.

This chain links TRBV29-1 with TRBJ2-1; D might be TRBD1 (6 bases). Germline CDR1 reads SQVTM; CDR2 reads ANQGSEA. V was trimmed by 5 bases and J by 7 bases, leaving 15 bases between them. The CDR3 has 13 amino acids. The CDR3 coding sequence is TGCAGCGTTATCTTCAGGGGTGGGAATGAGCAGTTCTTC. This encodes CSVIFRGGNEQFF.

This chain connects TRBV6-5 to TRBJ2-7; 7 nucleotides agree with TRBD1. CDR1 MNHEY and CDR2 SVGAGI come from the germline V gene. The J segment lost 0 bases and the V segment lost 10 bases, leaving 6 bases of the junction unmatched. The CDR3 length is 13 residues. The CDR3 sequence is CATEGDSSYEQYF. CDR3 sequence (DNA): TGTGCCACCGAGGGGGACAGCTCCTACGAGCAGTACTTC.

The gene calls are TRBV14 and TRBJ2-7, with TRBD1 matching 7 bases. In germline, CDR1 is SGHDN, CDR2 FVKESK. This CDR3 is built from 13 residues. V shed 5 bases, J shed 3 bases, and the junction held 4 bases outside the gene matches. The CDR3 spells CASSSRDSYEQYF. CDR3 DNA sequence: TGTGCCAGCAGCTCCCGGGACAGCTACGAGCAGTACTTC.

This clone came up a few times. The chain carries TRBV29-1 and TRBJ2-7, with 11 bases aligning to TRBD1. Trimming at V came to 7 bases and at J to 4 bases, leaving 6 bases not matched to a gene. CDR3 length: 13 amino acids. Looked up from germline, CDR1 is SQVTM and CDR2 is ANQGSEA. The CDR3 nucleotides are TGCAGCGCCCTAGGACAGGGGGCGTACGAGCAGTACTTC. Its protein product is CSALGQGAYEQYF.

CDR3: CASRVLGGETQYF. The CDR3 DNA reads TGTGCCAGCAGAGTCTTAGGCGGAGAGACCCAGTACTTC. This chain uses TRBV27 with TRBJ2-5, with unresolved D. The CDR3 consists of 13 residues. Germline CDR1 is MNHEY and CDR2 is SMNVEV (reference sequence). Trimming took off 6 bases at V and 4 bases at J, with 12 bases between the two ends.

This chain links TRBV5-1 with TRBJ2-3, with TRBD1 matching over 11 bases. The CDR3 is 16 amino acids. J lost 1 base, V lost 4 bases, and 5 bases had no gene match. Germline V gene lookup returns CDR1 SGHRS and CDR2 YFSETQ. The CDR3 region has the DNA TGCGCCAGCAGCGGGGGACAGGGGGTCCGCACAGATACGCAGTATTTT. It translates to CASSGGQGVRTDTQYF. The full variable domain, with the rest looked up from reference TRBV5-1 and TRBJ2-3, is KAGVTQTPRYLIKTRGQQVTLSCSPISGHRSVSWYQQTPGQGLQFLFEYFSETQRNKGNFPGRFSGRQFSNSRSEMNVSTLELGDSALYLCASSGGQGVRTDTQYFGPGTRLTVL.

The chain couples TRBV14 to TRBJ2-1; 9 bases fit TRBD2. V lost 2 bases to trimming and J lost 4 bases; unmatched junction nucleotides: 0. Germline lookup yields CDR1 SGHDN and CDR2 FVKESK. This CDR3 contains 14 residues. CDR3 DNA: TGTGCCAGCAGCCAACTAGCGGGGTACAATGAGCAGTTCTTC. Translated, it gives CASSQLAGYNEQFF.

The genes are TRBV6-1 and TRBJ2-4; the D gene is possibly TRBD1 (6 bases). This CDR3 region has 13 residues. V gave up 4 bases and J gave up 6 bases, with 10 bases separating them. Looked up from germline, CDR1 is MNHNS and CDR2 is SASEGT. CDR3 sequence: CASSARTVNIQYF. CDR3 sequence (DNA): TGTGCCAGCAGTGCCCGGACAGTAAACATTCAGTACTTC.

This clone was counted only a few times. The chain joins TRBV29-1 to TRBJ2-2; the D gene is possibly TRBD2 (6 bases). From germline, CDR1 is SQVTM and CDR2 ANQGSEA. Trimming pared 3 bases from V and 3 bases from J, leaving 8 bases between. This CDR3 is built from 13 residues. CDR3 in amino acids: CSVDTGDTGELFF. The CDR3 DNA is TGCAGCGTTGATACGGGGGACACCGGGGAGCTGTTTTTT.

In regard to this clone: Its ends do not fully match the called genes, so a read error is possible. The rearrangement uses TRBV27 and TRBJ2-5, with unresolved D. Per the germline V gene, CDR1 is MNHEY and CDR2 is SMNVEV (reference sequence). The CDR3 has 14 amino acids. Here the CDR3 DNA reads TGTGCCAGCAGTTTAGAGTCGAACGCTAAGACTCAGTACTTC. Translation gives CASSLESNAKTQYF.

CDR3 coding DNA: TGTGCCACCAGCAGAGATAAGGCGGGGCGGGACTTCGAGCAGTACTTC. This encodes CATSRDKAGRDFEQYF. The chain combines TRBV15 with TRBJ2-7, with a weak D call TRBD2 (6 bases). Trimming removed 0 bases at V and 6 bases at J, with 18 bases between. Germline loops: CDR1 LNHNV, CDR2 YYDKDF (reference sequence). CDR3 length equals 16 residues. The full variable domain, in which reference TRBV15 and TRBJ2-7 provide the parts outside the CDR3, is DAMVIQNPRYQVTQFGKPVTLSCSQTLNHNVMYWYQQKSSQAPKLLFHYYDKDFNNEADTPDNFQSRRPNTSFCFLDIRSPGLGDTAMYLCATSRDKAGRDFEQYFGPGTRLTVT.

This clone was detected a few times. This chain connects TRBV28 to TRBJ2-7; maybe TRBD2 (5 bases). With 4 bases removed from V and 6 bases from J, the gap between germline ends came to 7 bases. Germline V CDR1 and CDR2: MDHEN, SYDVKM. This CDR3 contains 11 residues. CDR3 loop: CASSSGIEQYF. CDR3 coding DNA: TGTGCCAGCAGTTCGGGGATCGAGCAGTACTTC.

The chain carries TRBV4-1 and TRBJ2-1; D unclear. V lost 1 base and J 7 bases, leaving 8 bases between the germline ends. CDR1 and CDR2 from the germline V gene are MGHRA and YSYEKL. CDR3 length equals 13 residues. The CDR3 is CASSQGSENEQFF. DNA of the CDR3: TGCGCCAGCAGCCAAGGTTCGGAAAATGAGCAGTTCTTC.

The chain combines TRBV29-1 with TRBJ1-1; D perhaps matches TRBD1 (5 bases). The CDR3 sequence is 12 residues long. Germline V lookup: CDR1 SQVTM, CDR2 ANQGSEA. V gave up 3 bases and J gave up 6 bases, with 11 bases separating them. In DNA form, the CDR3 reads TGCAGCGTTGAGGCCCTGGGGGCTGAAGCTTTCTTT. As protein: CSVEALGAEAFF. Complete variable domain (other parts from reference TRBV29-1 and TRBJ1-1): SAVISQKPSRDICQRGTSLTIQCQVDSQVTMMFWYRQQPGQSLTLIATANQGSEATYESGFVIDKFPISRPNLTFSTLTVSNMSPEDSSIYLCSVEALGAEAFFGQGTRLTVV.